What follows is one TCR beta chain and its context. As yet, its antigen is unknown. J lost 9 bases, V lost 7 bases, and 14 bases had no gene match. Germline V CDR1 and CDR2: MNHNY, SVGAGI (reference sequence). The CDR3 loop spans 15 amino acids. These data originate in a study of cytomegalovirus exposure and HLA in healthy donors. In the study overall: Roughly 179 million T cells yielded 117 million unique TCR beta sequences, as an earlier analysis found.

Whole-study results and caveats: With further analysis later on, most CMV-associated TCR beta chains appeared HLA-restricted. The sole available immune exposure information was CMV serostatus. Prior analysis indicated that the majority of TCR beta V segments exhibited productivity approximately 87% or approximately 30% of the time.

In the PCR, 60 Vbeta and 13 Jbeta primers were used. Profiling relied on immunoSEQ multiplex PCR, and the TCRdb table lists in-frame clones only, not all of them. This table holds 200,000 to 250,000 clones, approximately 83% found once. This chain connects TRBV6-6 to TRBJ1-5; 8 positions agree with TRBD1. The specimen sequenced was PBMCs. This receptor was taken from a girl between 10 and 17 years old in good health and CMV-seronegative. The CDR3 DNA reads TGTGCCAGCAAACCACAGGGGGGTGGCATTTCGCCCCAGCATTTT. It is translated as CASKPQGGGISPQHF.